This T cell receptor (beta chain) was recorded in a study of shared clonotypes between healthy human individuals. Regarding the study as a whole: Among donors, the sharing of clonotypes was expected to be influenced by sequencing depth.

As regards this clone: Its antigen is unidentified.

This table comes from immunoSEQ multiplex PCR, and its TCRdb copy is limited to in-frame clones, with some not included. The data hold 600,000 to 800,000 clones, with around 70% observed a single time. The CDR3 is 15 residues long. With V trimmed by 4 bases and J by 2 bases, 6 bases remained unmatched. CDR1 is MNHEY and CDR2 is SMNVEV in the germline V gene (reference sequence). Material for sequencing was memory CD4+ T cells sorted from blood. The subset denotes: CD45RA-negative fraction. The rearrangement joins TRBV27 to TRBJ2-7; 9 bases match TRBD2. This clonotype was obtained from a woman aged 30 to 39 in good health. The CDR3 DNA follows: TGTGCCAGCAGTTCAAGCGGGAGGAAAACCTACGAGCAGTACTTC. Translation gives CASSSSGRKTYEQYF.